Included here is one T cell receptor (beta chain) sequence, with context. Its antigen is unknown. This sample stems from a study of cytomegalovirus exposure and HLA in healthy donors. As for the study in general: The Caucasian-associated ancestry cluster held less than 85% of a few hundred genotyped donors.

V trimming: 7 bases; J trimming: 7 bases; junction bases outside the gene matches: 9. The CDR3 length is 15 residues. In germline, CDR1 is MRHNA, CDR2 SNTAGT. Healthy people donating bone marrow made up the donors. Study-level points and caveats: It emerged from a later analysis that several of the most significant clusters appeared to be linked to common viral pathogens. TCR beta chains numbering more than 150 were designated cytomegalovirus-associated.

With 60 Vbeta and 13 Jbeta primers, the PCR was carried out. The assay was immunoSEQ multiplex PCR, and TCRdb's table has in-frame clones only and misses some. Seen here are about 200,000 clones, 65% to 85% observed once, and the top ten hold just under 3%. The chain carries TRBV6-4 and TRBJ2-1; 11 bases are a match to TRBD2. Sequencing was done on a sample of PBMCs. This receptor was taken from a woman aged 25 to 45 in good health and CMV-seronegative. CDR3 in amino acids: CASKTTSGGGNEQFF. The CDR3 bases are TGTGCCAGCAAGACTACTAGCGGGGGCGGGAATGAGCAGTTCTTC.